Presented here are 30 T cell receptor beta chains from one specimen sequenced in a study of blood T cell repertoires in COVID-19. Libraries were prepared by immunoSEQ multiplex PCR; TCRdb keeps only in-frame clonotypes and omits some of them. There are roughly 87,000 clones in the sample; around 85% occur only once, and less than 4% lies in the top ten. Sequencing input: peripheral blood. The receptors originated from a woman older than 75 with COVID-19, enrolled during active disease.

The V gene is TRBV2, the J gene TRBJ2-5; tentative D call: TRBD1 (6 bases). The germline gives CDR1 SNHLY, CDR2 FYNNEI. The germline V and J ends were trimmed by 7 bases and 9 bases, with 18 bases remaining between them. The CDR3 spans 13 residues. For the CDR3, the DNA is TGTGCCAGCACGGAGGAGTCCCAGGGGCCCCAGTACTTC. Residues: CASTEESQGPQYF. The full variable domain, in which reference TRBV2 and TRBJ2-5 provide the parts outside the CDR3, is EPEVTQTPSHQVTQMGQEVILRCVPISNHLYFYWYRQILGQKVEFLVSFYNNEISEKSEIFDDQFSVERPDGSNFTLKIRSTKLEDSAMYFCASTEESQGPQYFGPGTRLLVL.

This sequence joins TRBV6-6 and TRBJ2-5; 7 bases line up with TRBD1. CDR1 is MNHNY and CDR2 is SVGAGI in the germline V gene (reference sequence). V was pared by 7 bases and J by 0 bases, with 11 bases of the junction left unmatched. The CDR3 length is 16 residues. CDR3 sequence: CASTDPRQGYQETQYF. CDR3 bases: TGTGCCAGCACCGACCCTCGACAGGGATACCAAGAGACCCAGTACTTC.

V is TRBV2 and J is TRBJ2-5; D not certain. Germline CDR1 SNHLY, CDR2 FYNNEI. Trimming shortened V by 4 bases and J by 5 bases, and 8 bases separated the two germline ends. The CDR3 loop spans 12 amino acids. CDR3 amino acids: CASSVAEETQYF. The CDR3, as DNA: TGTGCCAGCAGTGTGGCGGAGGAGACCCAGTACTTC.

The chain uses TRBV28 and TRBJ1-4, with D perhaps matching TRBD1 (6 bases). Trimming took 1 base from V and 8 from J, leaving 14 bases between them. Germline-derived CDR1 and CDR2 are MDHEN and SYDVKM. The CDR3 spans 15 residues. CDR3 residues: CASSLLRLTGEKLFF. As DNA, the CDR3 is TGTGCCAGCAGTTTATTACGGTTGACAGGAGAAAAACTGTTTTTT.

The rearrangement joins TRBV7-2 to TRBJ2-1; 10 bases map to TRBD2. V shed 4 bases and J 2 bases; nucleotides not matched to a gene: 5. The CDR3 has 16 residues. CDR1 SGHTA and CDR2 FQGNSA come from the germline V gene. The CDR3: CASSWGLAITYNEQFF. The CDR3, as DNA: TGTGCCAGCAGCTGGGGACTAGCGATCACCTACAATGAGCAGTTCTTC.

The V call is TRBV3-1 (or the pseudogene TRBV3-2), the J call TRBJ1-2; TRBD1 matches 8 bases. Germline values: CDR1 LGHDT, CDR2 YNNKEL (reference sequence). The CDR3 runs 16 residues. Unmatched junction bases numbered 12, after V lost 4 bases and J lost 5 bases. The CDR3 DNA reads TGTGCCAGCAGCCCCCGTCTCGGACAGGGTGGATATGGCTACACCTTC. Amino acids: CASSPRLGQGGYGYTF.

The V and J genes are TRBV6-5 and TRBJ1-2; D gene uncertain. This CDR3 spans 14 amino acids. Trimming shortened V by 7 bases and J by 1 base, and 13 bases separated the two germline ends. CDR1 is MNHEY, CDR2 SVGAGI, per germline. DNA of the CDR3: TGTGCCAGCACGCGGGGATTTGGTAACTATGGCTACACCTTC. Translated: CASTRGFGNYGYTF.

This chain uses TRBV4-1 with TRBJ1-2; D not resolved. Germline assignment: CDR1 MGHRA and CDR2 YSYEKL. V lost 2 bases and J 7 bases, leaving 11 bases between the germline ends. The CDR3 loop spans 13 amino acids. This CDR3 is CASSQPRVGGYTF. The CDR3 DNA follows: TGCGCCAGCAGCCAACCGAGGGTTGGTGGCTACACCTTC.

This chain joins TRBV19 and TRBJ1-2; a possible D gene is TRBD1 (6 bases). Looked up from germline, CDR1 is LNHDA and CDR2 is SQIVND (reference sequence). This CDR3 spans 15 amino acids. Trimming took off 0 bases at V and 8 bases at J, with 16 bases between the two ends. The CDR3 DNA reads TGTGCCAGTAGTATAGAAAAACCGGGACAAAGGGGCTACACCTTC. It codes for CASSIEKPGQRGYTF. The whole variable domain, remainder taken from reference TRBV19 and TRBJ1-2, is DGGITQSPKYLFRKEGQNVTLSCEQNLNHDAMYWYRQDPGQGLRLIYYSQIVNDFQKGDIAEGYSVSREKKESFPLTVTSAQKNPTAFYLCASSIEKPGQRGYTFGSGTRLTVV.

The rearrangement joins TRBV4-2 to TRBJ2-5; D might be TRBD1 (5 bases). CDR1 LGHNA and CDR2 YNFKEQ come from the germline V gene. The CDR3 contains 14 residues. V dropped 0 bases and J dropped 5 bases, with 10 bases sitting between them. CDR3 nucleotide sequence: TGTGCCAGCAGCCAAGACTTGGGGCTGGAGACCCAGTACTTC. This sequence encodes CASSQDLGLETQYF.

The gene calls are TRBV12-5 and TRBJ2-2, with 12 bases fitting TRBD2. The germline CDR1 and CDR2 sequences are LGHNT and FRNRAP. This CDR3 is 19 amino acids long. J lost 7 bases, V lost 1 base, and 13 bases had no gene match. The CDR3: CASGLAYGASGRGVGELFF. As DNA, the CDR3 is TGTGCTAGTGGTTTGGCCTATGGGGCTAGCGGGAGGGGAGTCGGGGAGCTGTTTTTT.

The chain combines TRBV12-5 with TRBJ2-5; 8 bases line up with TRBD1. There are 13 residues in the CDR3. J was trimmed by 5 bases and V by 7 bases; bases with no gene match: 6. The V gene's germline CDR1 is LGHNT and CDR2 FRNRAP. CDR3 DNA: TGTGCTAGTGCCAGGGGGCGCCTGGAGACCCAGTACTTC. It encodes CASARGRLETQYF.

The genes are TRBV19 and TRBJ2-7, with TRBD1 as a possible D gene (6 bases). Germline CDR1 is LNHDA and CDR2 is SQIVND (reference sequence). The ends were cut back, 9 bases at V and 5 bases at J, with 29 bases in the middle. The CDR3 covers 17 residues. In DNA form, the CDR3 reads TGTGCCAGAGGAATTATAACCCAGGGGTCGTCTGTCGACGAGCAGTACTTC. It encodes CARGIITQGSSVDEQYF.

The chain links TRBV18 to TRBJ1-5; tentatively, D is TRBD1 (5 bases). V gave up 3 bases and J gave up 7 bases, with 16 bases separating them. The CDR3 has 15 amino acids. Germline CDR1 KGHSH, CDR2 LQKENI. This chain's CDR3 is CASSPTRQLGQPQHF. CDR3 in DNA: TGTGCCAGCTCACCGACCCGACAGCTAGGACAGCCCCAGCATTTT.

The rearrangement uses TRBV7-3 and TRBJ2-7, with TRBD2 matching over 8 bases. The CDR3 is 14 amino acids. Germline-derived CDR1 and CDR2 are SGHTA and FQGTGA. The V and J ends lost 2 bases and 6 bases, in that order; junction bases with no gene match: 6. CDR3 amino acids: CASSLGLASAEQYF. The CDR3 nucleotides read TGTGCCAGCAGCTTAGGACTAGCATCGGCCGAGCAGTACTTC.

The rearrangement uses TRBV7-9 and TRBJ2-5, with a tentative D call TRBD2 (5 bases). The ends were cut back, 5 bases at V and 5 bases at J, with 12 bases in the middle. Germline V gene sequence: CDR1 SEHNR, CDR2 FQNEAQ (reference sequence). The CDR3 extends over 13 amino acids. The CDR3 nucleotides are TGTGCCAGCAGCCCCCCCGGGGTGGAGACCCAGTACTTC. Translation gives CASSPPGVETQYF.

V usage is TRBV5-1 and J usage is TRBJ1-1; 7 nucleotides match TRBD1. Germline trimming cut 4 bases from V and 0 bases from J; bases unmatched to any gene: 3. Germline V gives CDR1 SGHRS, CDR2 YFSETQ. This CDR3 has 14 amino acids. CDR3 nucleotide sequence: TGCGCCAGCAGCCGGGACAGCGTGAACACTGAAGCTTTCTTT. This translates into CASSRDSVNTEAFF.

The V gene is TRBV12-3 or TRBV12-4, the J gene TRBJ1-1; possibly TRBD1 for D (5 bases). This CDR3 spans 13 amino acids. V was cut by 7 bases and J by 5 bases, with 14 bases left in between. CDR3 coding DNA: TGTGCCAGCAATAGACAGCTGGAGACTGAAGCTTTCTTT. It yields the protein CASNRQLETEAFF.

The J gene is TRBJ1-2, the V gene TRBV5-4; 9 nucleotides align to TRBD1. Germline CDR1 SGHNT, CDR2 YYREEE (reference sequence). The J segment lost 6 bases and the V segment lost 3 bases, leaving 6 bases of the junction unmatched. This CDR3 region has 14 residues. In DNA, the CDR3 is TGTGCCAGCAGCTCCCGGACAGGGGACCATGGCTACACCTTC. Its protein product is CASSSRTGDHGYTF.

The chain employs TRBV30 and TRBJ1-6, with TRBD1 as a possible D gene (5 bases). Germline V gene data show CDR1 as GTSNPN and CDR2 as SVGIG (reference sequence). The CDR3 is 15 amino acids. Trimming took 2 bases from V and 14 from J, leaving 22 bases between them. The CDR3: CAWSSLSSTASSLHF. The CDR3 DNA sequence: TGTGCCTGGAGTAGCCTCTCCTCGACAGCCTCGTCCCTCCACTTT.

In its sample, this clone was seen a few times. The genes are TRBV7-2 and TRBJ2-1, with D unresolved. V shed 5 bases and J shed 3 bases, with 5 bases lying between them. The length of the CDR3 is 12 residues. CDR1 and CDR2 from the germline V gene are SGHTA and FQGNSA. As DNA, the CDR3 is TGTGCCAGCAGCCTTAGCTACAATGAGCAGTTCTTC. Its protein product is CASSLSYNEQFF.

V gene TRBV12-3 or TRBV12-4 combines with J gene TRBJ1-1; D is possibly TRBD1 (5 bases). V dropped 6 bases and J dropped 1 base, with 9 bases sitting between them. CDR3 length equals 13 residues. As DNA, the CDR3 is TGTGCCAGCAGCGACAGCCAGAACACTGAAGCTTTCTTT. This sequence encodes CASSDSQNTEAFF.

This sequence joins TRBV27 and TRBJ2-1, with 10 bases lining up with TRBD2. This CDR3 spans 14 amino acids. Germline values: CDR1 MNHEY, CDR2 SMNVEV (reference sequence). The trim removed 7 bases at V and 7 bases at J, leaving 7 bases unmatched. In DNA, the CDR3 is TGTGCCAGCACCAGCGGGAGGGCATTGAATGAGCAGTTCTTC. The encoded protein is CASTSGRALNEQFF.

The V and J genes are TRBV27 and TRBJ2-1; D might be TRBD2 (5 bases). Trimming removed 6 bases from V and 5 bases from J, with 14 bases in between. CDR1 and CDR2 (germline): MNHEY, SMNVEV (reference sequence). CDR3 length: 14 amino acids. CDR3 residues: CASRLIATNNEQFF. The CDR3 nucleotides read TGTGCCAGCAGGCTAATAGCGACTAACAATGAGCAGTTCTTC.

Only a few counts were recorded for this clone. The CDR3, as DNA: TGTGCCAGCTCACCCGCTGGGGCCAACGTCCTGACTTTC. Protein product: CASSPAGANVLTF. The chain carries TRBV18 and TRBJ2-6; D is uncertain. Trimming cost V 3 bases and J 2 bases, with 2 bases left between them. CDR1 is KGHSH and CDR2 is LQKENI in the germline V gene. This CDR3 has 13 amino acids.

The chain has TRBV6-6 and TRBJ1-4; D remains unclear. This CDR3 has 13 residues. Germline CDR1 reads MNHNY; CDR2 reads SVGAGI (reference sequence). With 4 bases removed from V and 11 bases from J, the gap between germline ends came to 14 bases. The CDR3 reads CASSSALFGKLFF. The CDR3 DNA follows: TGTGCCAGCAGTTCGGCCCTCTTCGGGAAACTGTTTTTT.

The chain uses TRBV28 and TRBJ2-7, with 9 bases lining up with TRBD1. Germline loops: CDR1 MDHEN, CDR2 SYDVKM. The V and J ends lost 6 bases and 2 bases, in that order; junction bases with no gene match: 2. The CDR3 is 13 amino acids. The CDR3 nucleotides read TGTGCCAGCAGGGGACAGGGCCCCTACGAGCAGTACTTC. Translating it yields CASRGQGPYEQYF.

The rearrangement joins TRBV10-3 to TRBJ1-3; D possibly corresponds to TRBD1 (5 bases). Germline CDR1 reads ENHRY; CDR2 reads SYGVKD. Between the trimmed V and J ends, which lost 6 bases and 0 bases, there was a span of 9 bases. The CDR3 sequence is 14 residues long. CDR3 in amino acids: CAISQGSSGNTIYF. The CDR3 DNA sequence: TGTGCCATCAGCCAGGGATCCTCTGGAAACACCATATATTTT.

This clone is a singleton in its sample. The CDR3 loop is CASSGRDRGYSDTGELFF. CDR3 nucleotide sequence: TGTGCCAGCAGCGGGCGGGACAGGGGATATTCGGACACCGGGGAGCTGTTTTTT. The chain links TRBV9 to TRBJ2-2, with TRBD1 identical over 10 bases. CDR1 SGDLS and CDR2 YYNGEE come from the germline V gene. This CDR3 comprises 18 residues. Germline trimming cut 3 bases from V and 3 bases from J; bases unmatched to any gene: 11.

The gene calls are TRBV27 and TRBJ1-1, with 7 positions matching TRBD1. After removal of 5 bases from V and 4 bases from J, the junction contained 4 bases not matched to a gene. The CDR3 totals 13 residues. Germline CDR1 reads MNHEY; CDR2 reads SMNVEV (reference sequence). The CDR3 bases are TGTGCCAGCAGTCGACAGGGATTCACTGAAGCTTTCTTT. It yields the protein CASSRQGFTEAFF.